This T cell receptor beta chain was profiled in a study of T cells after yellow fever vaccination. Across the whole study: SMART-Seq v4 Ultra Low Input served to prepare low-cell-number fractions. Whole-study findings and limits: A secondary response was less intense yet reached its peak sooner, at day 5 versus 15.

After removal of 4 bases from V and 4 bases from J, the junction contained 9 bases not matched to a gene. CDR1 SGHRS and CDR2 YFSETQ come from the germline V gene. This CDR3 is 16 amino acids long. TCRdb ran MiXCR on the 5' RACE reads and lists one entry per CDR3 protein. The sample lists about 430,000 distinct CDR3 sequences, 18% seen once, with roughly a sixth in the top ten. There are a few counts of this clonotype. Its target is not known. The material sequenced was PBMCs, taken before the yellow fever booster vaccination. The chain combines TRBV5-1 with TRBJ2-2, with TRBD1 identical over 8 bases. The receptor's source is a man aged 18-30 years who received the YFV17D yellow fever vaccine. The CDR3 bases are TGCGCCAGCAGCCTCACCAGGGGGCGCGTCACCGGGGAGCTGTTTTTT. Amino acids: CASSLTRGRVTGELFF.